Presented here are 29 T cell receptor beta chains from one specimen sequenced in a study of blood T cell repertoires in COVID-19. TCRdb's table, derived via immunoSEQ multiplex PCR, lists solely in-frame clones and lacks some. The repertoire includes some 220,000 clones, around 81% of them detected once, and 7.2% sits in the top ten. Specimen: peripheral blood. These receptors were obtained from a woman in her 70s with acute or convalescent COVID-19.

This chain connects TRBV7-2 to TRBJ2-1; TRBD2 matches at 7 bases. With V trimmed by 1 base and J by 8 bases, 8 bases remained unmatched. The CDR3 is made up of 15 amino acids. CDR1 and CDR2 from the germline V gene are SGHTA and FQGNSA. CDR3 protein: CASSLGWTSNYEQFF. The CDR3 coding sequence is TGTGCCAGCAGCTTAGGTTGGACTAGTAACTATGAGCAGTTCTTC. Together with reference TRBV7-2 and TRBJ2-1, the CDR3 gives the full variable domain: GAGVSQSPSNKVTEKGKDVELRCDPISGHTALYWYRQSLGQGLEFLIYFQGNSAPDKSGLPSDRFSAERTGGSVSTLTIQRTQQEDSAVYLCASSLGWTSNYEQFFGPGTRLTVL.

CDR3 nucleotides: TGTGCCATCAGTGACCCTAGCGGGGGGGCTCGCGAGCAGTACTTC. This codes for CAISDPSGGAREQYF. The chain uses TRBV10-3 and TRBJ2-7; 12 bases fit TRBD2. The ends lost 3 bases at V and 6 bases at J; junction bases unmatched: 6. The germline CDR1 and CDR2 sequences are ENHRY and SYGVKD. CDR3 length: 15 residues.

This chain joins TRBV7-2 and TRBJ1-3, with 8 positions matching TRBD1. J lost 0 bases, V lost 5 bases, and 3 bases had no gene match. Germline CDR1 and CDR2: SGHTA and FQGNSA. The CDR3 totals 15 residues. The CDR3: CASSRGTGSGNTIYF. The CDR3 nucleotides are TGTGCCAGCAGCAGAGGGACAGGCTCTGGAAACACCATATATTTT.

The chain couples TRBV5-4 to TRBJ2-7; 12 bases are shared with TRBD2. CDR1 SGHNT and CDR2 YYREEE come from the germline V gene (reference sequence). There are 16 residues in the CDR3. Germline trimming cut 6 bases from V and 2 bases from J; bases unmatched to any gene: 9. The CDR3 nucleotides read TGTGCCAGCATGTGGGGGGGACTAGCGGGCCCCTACGAGCAGTACGTC. Translated: CASMWGGLAGPYEQYV.

The chain recombines TRBV10-3 with TRBJ2-3; 10 nucleotides match TRBD1. This CDR3 has 15 residues. Germline CDR1 ENHRY, CDR2 SYGVKD. The J segment lost 4 bases and the V segment lost 6 bases, leaving 7 bases of the junction unmatched. CDR3 residues: CAIRERDRGPDTQYF. CDR3 nucleotides: TGTGCCATCAGGGAGAGGGACAGGGGCCCAGATACGCAGTATTTT.

This chain joins TRBV2 and TRBJ2-5, with D hard to call. The CDR3 contains 12 residues. V lost 8 bases, J lost 1 base, and 8 bases lay in between. Germline values: CDR1 SNHLY, CDR2 FYNNEI. The CDR3 spells CASGPSQETQYF. The CDR3 DNA reads as TGTGCCAGCGGGCCCAGCCAAGAGACCCAGTACTTC.

This clone was observed a handful of times. The CDR3 sequence is CASSQSGGLKSNEQFF. Written as DNA, the CDR3 is TGTGCCAGTAGTCAAAGCGGGGGTTTGAAATCCAATGAGCAGTTCTTC. The V call is TRBV19, the J call TRBJ2-1, with 8 bases aligning to TRBD2. This CDR3 has 16 residues. The germline V gene has CDR1 LNHDA and CDR2 SQIVND (reference sequence). With 5 bases clipped from V and 6 bases from J, the junction kept 12 bases outside the gene matches. Full variable domain (outside the CDR3, taken from reference TRBV19 and TRBJ2-1): DGGITQSPKYLFRKEGQNVTLSCEQNLNHDAMYWYRQDPGQGLRLIYYSQIVNDFQKGDIAEGYSVSREKKESFPLTVTSAQKNPTAFYLCASSQSGGLKSNEQFFGPGTRLTVL.

This chain connects TRBV3-1 (or the pseudogene TRBV3-2) to TRBJ1-2; D gene unclear. Germline CDR1 reads LGHDT; CDR2 reads YNNKEL (reference sequence). The CDR3 loop spans 13 amino acids. V was clipped by 4 bases and J by 1 base, with 7 bases between them. The DNA of the CDR3 is TGTGCCAGCAGCCTACAGTATAACTATGGCTACACCTTC. This sequence encodes CASSLQYNYGYTF.

The chain carries TRBV30 and TRBJ2-5, with D perhaps TRBD1 (5 bases). V dropped 0 bases and J dropped 0 bases, with 11 bases sitting between them. Germline values: CDR1 GTSNPN, CDR2 SVGIG (reference sequence). The CDR3 runs 15 residues. This chain's CDR3 is CAWSVLQVNQETQYF. In DNA, the CDR3 is TGTGCCTGGAGTGTGCTACAGGTTAACCAAGAGACCCAGTACTTC.

This clone turned up a few times. This specimen includes other DNA sequences encoding the same CDR3. J is TRBJ2-5 and V is TRBV10-3; D ambiguous. V lost 0 bases and J lost 5, with 4 bases in between. Per germline, CDR1 ENHRY and CDR2 SYGVKD. CDR3 length equals 12 residues. The CDR3 sequence: CAISESEETQYF. DNA of the CDR3: TGTGCCATCAGTGAGTCGGAGGAGACCCAGTACTTC.

This sequence joins TRBV7-2 and TRBJ2-5, with TRBD2 matching 11 bases. This CDR3 contains 16 residues. The germline CDR1 and CDR2 sequences are SGHTA and FQGNSA. V dropped 3 bases and J dropped 5; count of bases not matched to a gene: 8. CDR3 coding DNA: TGTGCCAGCAGCTTGAGTAGCGGGGGGGCCTTTGAGACCCAGTACTTC. Protein: CASSLSSGGAFETQYF.

This clone has more than one count but fewer than ten. The chain carries TRBV7-2 and TRBJ2-7; 11 bases line up with TRBD2. The germline CDR1 and CDR2 sequences are SGHTA and FQGNSA. The J segment lost 6 bases and the V segment lost 5 bases, leaving 12 bases of the junction unmatched. The CDR3 length is 16 residues. CDR3 in DNA: TGTGCCAGCAGCCCCAATAGCGGGGGGGCCTTCGGCGAGCAGTACTTC. This translates into CASSPNSGGAFGEQYF.

This clone was seen a handful of times. This rearrangement joins TRBV19 to TRBJ2-1; weak D call: TRBD2 (6 bases). The CDR3 is 16 amino acids. V lost 3 bases and J 9 bases, leaving 21 bases between the germline ends. CDR1 and CDR2 from the germline V gene are LNHDA and SQIVND (reference sequence). As DNA, the CDR3 is TGTGCCAGTAGTATTCTGGGGCCGGGGGTCAAAAGTGAGCAGTTCTTC. It specifies CASSILGPGVKSEQFF.

This clone occurred once. The CDR3 DNA reads as TGTGCCAGCTCACCACCGATATCACAGGGGGCCCTAGACGAGCAGTACTTC. Protein: CASSPPISQGALDEQYF. V is TRBV18 and J is TRBJ2-7; 9 bases agree with TRBD1. CDR3 length equals 17 residues. The trim removed 0 bases at V and 5 bases at J, leaving 11 bases unmatched. The germline V gene has CDR1 KGHSH and CDR2 LQKENI.

This clone was seen a few times. This chain connects TRBV18 to TRBJ1-1; 8 bases line up with TRBD1. Losses at the gene ends were 3 bases for V and 1 base for J; bases not matched to a gene: 4. The CDR3 loop spans 15 amino acids. Germline CDR1 reads KGHSH; CDR2 reads LQKENI. The CDR3, as DNA: TGTGCCAGCTCACCCGCCGGGACAGGGAACACTGAAGCTTTCTTT. Its protein product is CASSPAGTGNTEAFF.

Note on this clone: The same CDR3 also results from other DNA sequences found in this sample. V usage is TRBV7-6 and J usage is TRBJ1-2, with 7 nucleotides matching TRBD1. With 5 bases clipped from V and 2 bases from J, the junction kept 2 bases outside the gene matches. This CDR3 has 13 residues. From germline, CDR1 is SGHVS and CDR2 FNYEAQ. The CDR3 coding sequence is TGTGCCAGCAGCCCGACAGGGAACTATGGCTACACCTTC. Amino acids: CASSPTGNYGYTF.

The V call is TRBV30, the J call TRBJ1-2; the D is unclear. In germline, CDR1 is GTSNPN, CDR2 SVGIG (reference sequence). The length of the CDR3 is 13 residues. The ends were cut back, 0 bases at V and 2 bases at J, with 7 bases in the middle. DNA of the CDR3: TGTGCCTGGAGTGTATCTATAAACTATGGCTACACCTTC. This sequence encodes CAWSVSINYGYTF.

This clone was recorded once. This sequence joins TRBV18 and TRBJ2-7, with D tentatively TRBD2 (6 bases). This CDR3 comprises 13 residues. Looked up from germline, CDR1 is KGHSH and CDR2 is LQKENI. Trimming took off 3 bases at V and 4 bases at J, with 10 bases between the two ends. This chain's CDR3 is CASSPGLGYEQYV. CDR3 coding DNA: TGTGCCAGCTCACCGGGACTCGGTTACGAGCAGTACGTC.

V is TRBV3-1 (or the pseudogene TRBV3-2) and J is TRBJ2-3, with TRBD2 as a possible D gene (5 bases). CDR3 size: 14 residues. Germline-derived CDR1 and CDR2 are LGHDT and YNNKEL (reference sequence). Trimming removed 4 bases at V and 4 bases at J, with 12 bases between. CDR3 nucleotide sequence: TGTGCCAGCAGCCCCCGGACTGGCGCAGATACGCAGTATTTT. Amino acids: CASSPRTGADTQYF.

J is TRBJ1-2 and V is TRBV18, with 9 positions matching TRBD1. Germline trimming cut 2 bases from V and 2 bases from J; bases unmatched to any gene: 3. This CDR3 region has 15 residues. Germline CDR1 and CDR2: KGHSH and LQKENI. DNA for the CDR3: TGTGCCAGCTCACCAGGGACAGGGCGGAACTATGGCTACACCTTC. Residues: CASSPGTGRNYGYTF.

This chain uses TRBV2 with TRBJ2-5, with 14 bases aligning to TRBD2. CDR1 and CDR2 (germline): SNHLY, FYNNEI. V lost 3 bases and J lost 5; bases outside the gene matches: 5. The CDR3 sequence is 16 residues long. The CDR3 DNA reads TGTGCCAGCAGTGAGACTAGCGGGGGGGCCTGGGAGACCCAGTACTTC. Its protein product is CASSETSGGAWETQYF.

V gene TRBV19 combines with J gene TRBJ1-2; 7 nucleotides agree with TRBD1. Germline CDR1 reads LNHDA; CDR2 reads SQIVND (reference sequence). CDR3 length: 15 residues. The V and J ends lost 8 bases and 5 bases, in that order; junction bases with no gene match: 14. CDR3 in amino acids: CASSASGGIRYGYTF. The CDR3 nucleotides are TGTGCCAGTTCCGCCTCAGGGGGGATACGTTATGGCTACACCTTC.

The V gene is TRBV18, the J gene TRBJ2-7; the match to TRBD1 covers 8 bases. Germline CDR1 reads KGHSH; CDR2 reads LQKENI. The length of the CDR3 is 18 residues. Trimming cost V 3 bases and J 0 bases; bases outside gene matches: 13. The CDR3 here is CASSPLVQGVGSSYEQYF. CDR3 coding DNA: TGTGCCAGCTCACCCTTGGTACAGGGGGTGGGGAGCTCCTACGAGCAGTACTTC.

The chain uses TRBV11-2 and TRBJ1-2; no firm D call. The germline gives CDR1 SGHAT, CDR2 FQNNGV. Trimming took off 1 base at V and 0 bases at J, with 6 bases between the two ends. The CDR3 is 14 residues long. CDR3 sequence (DNA): TGTGCCAGCAGCTTAGTAACAGCTAACTATGGCTACACCTTC. This gives the protein CASSLVTANYGYTF.

The chain carries TRBV5-1 and TRBJ1-2; 8 bases match TRBD1. The CDR3 is 16 residues long. Germline assignment: CDR1 SGHRS and CDR2 YFSETQ. Trimming took 3 bases from V and 6 from J; bases not matched to a gene: 13. The CDR3 bases are TGCGCCAGCAGCTACTTAGACCAACAGGGGGAAAATGGCTACACCTTC. This sequence encodes CASSYLDQQGENGYTF.

The V and J genes are TRBV5-5 and TRBJ1-1; TRBD1 might be the D (6 bases). Germline-derived CDR1 and CDR2 are SGHKS and YYEKEE (reference sequence). The ends were cut back, 5 bases at V and 4 bases at J, with 15 bases in the middle. CDR3 size: 14 residues. The CDR3 here is CASSSLGGRTEAFF. In nucleotides, the CDR3 is TGTGCCAGCAGTTCACTAGGGGGACGCACTGAAGCTTTCTTT.

J is TRBJ2-1 and V is TRBV30; D perhaps matches TRBD2 (5 bases). Germline CDR1 reads GTSNPN; CDR2 reads SVGIG (reference sequence). This CDR3 has 14 residues. Trimming shortened V by 3 bases and J by 15 bases, and 24 bases separated the two germline ends. Here the CDR3 DNA reads TGTGCCTGGAGCCCCCCGGGAACCTGGCGAGGTCCGTTCTTC. Translating it yields CAWSPPGTWRGPFF.

This clone appeared a few times. CDR3 nucleotides: TGTGCCAGCAGCCAAACAGGGGTTGCTGGAAACACCATATATTTT. Amino acid sequence: CASSQTGVAGNTIYF. This chain joins TRBV3-1 (or the pseudogene TRBV3-2) and TRBJ1-3; 7 nucleotides align to TRBD1. Trimming at V came to 2 bases and at J to 2 bases, leaving 3 bases not matched to a gene. The CDR3 is made up of 15 amino acids. Germline V gene data show CDR1 as LGHDT and CDR2 as YNNKEL (reference sequence).

This clone appeared a single time. This chain links TRBV5-6 with TRBJ1-3; no clear D gene. Germline values: CDR1 SGHDT, CDR2 YYEEEE. The CDR3 runs to 14 residues. The V end lost 3 bases, the J end lost 0 bases, and 7 bases lay between the germline ends. The CDR3 DNA reads TGTGCCAGCAGCTCGGGGTACTCTGGAAACACCATATATTTT. Translation gives CASSSGYSGNTIYF.